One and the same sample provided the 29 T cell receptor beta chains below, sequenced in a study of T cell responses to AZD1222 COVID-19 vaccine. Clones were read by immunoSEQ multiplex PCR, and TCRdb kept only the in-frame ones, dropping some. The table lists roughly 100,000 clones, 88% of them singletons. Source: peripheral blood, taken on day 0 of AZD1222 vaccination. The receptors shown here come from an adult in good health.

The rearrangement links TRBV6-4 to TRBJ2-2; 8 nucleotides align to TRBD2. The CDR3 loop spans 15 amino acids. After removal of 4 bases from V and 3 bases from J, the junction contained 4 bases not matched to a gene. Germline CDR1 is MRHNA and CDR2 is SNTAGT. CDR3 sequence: CASSAAGGYTGELFF. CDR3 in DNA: TGTGCCAGCAGTGCGGCGGGAGGATACACCGGGGAGCTGTTTTTT.

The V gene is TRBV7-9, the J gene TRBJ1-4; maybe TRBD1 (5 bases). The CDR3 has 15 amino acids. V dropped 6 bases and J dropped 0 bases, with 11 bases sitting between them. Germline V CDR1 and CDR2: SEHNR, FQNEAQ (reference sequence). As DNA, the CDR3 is TGTGCCAGCAGACTGACAGATTCAACTAATGAAAAACTGTTTTTT. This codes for CASRLTDSTNEKLFF.

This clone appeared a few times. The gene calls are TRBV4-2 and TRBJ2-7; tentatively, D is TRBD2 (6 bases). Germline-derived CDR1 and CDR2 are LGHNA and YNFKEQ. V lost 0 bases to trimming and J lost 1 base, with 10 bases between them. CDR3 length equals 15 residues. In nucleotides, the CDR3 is TGTGCCAGCAGCCAAGATAGGACTATTTCCTACGAGCAGTACTTC. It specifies CASSQDRTISYEQYF.

CDR3 sequence: CASSPGLAGDINNEQFF. CDR3 DNA sequence: TGTGCCAGCAGCCCGGGACTAGCGGGAGATATAAACAATGAGCAGTTCTTC. The chain uses TRBV11-2 and TRBJ2-1; 14 positions agree with TRBD2. This CDR3 is built from 17 residues. With V trimmed by 5 bases and J by 5 bases, 8 bases remained unmatched. CDR1 is SGHAT, CDR2 FQNNGV, per germline.

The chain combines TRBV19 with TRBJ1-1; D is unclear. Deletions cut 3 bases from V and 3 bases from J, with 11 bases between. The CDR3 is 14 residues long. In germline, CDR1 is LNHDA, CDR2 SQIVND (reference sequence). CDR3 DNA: TGTGCCAGTAGTATCCCAGGCGTTCACACTGAAGCTTTCTTT. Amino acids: CASSIPGVHTEAFF.

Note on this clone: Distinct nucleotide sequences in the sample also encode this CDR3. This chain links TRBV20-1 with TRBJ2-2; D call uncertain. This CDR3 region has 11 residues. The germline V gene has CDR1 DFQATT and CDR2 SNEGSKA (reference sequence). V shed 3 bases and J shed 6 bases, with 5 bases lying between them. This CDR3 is CSASRAGELFF. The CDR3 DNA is TGCAGTGCTAGTCGCGCCGGGGAGCTGTTTTTT.

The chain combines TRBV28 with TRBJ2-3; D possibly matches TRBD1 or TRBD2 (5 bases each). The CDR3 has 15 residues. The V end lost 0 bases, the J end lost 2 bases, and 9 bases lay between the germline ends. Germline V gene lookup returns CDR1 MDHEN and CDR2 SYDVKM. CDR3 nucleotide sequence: TGTGCCAGCAGTTTATGGGGGACCTCCACAGATACGCAGTATTTT. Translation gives CASSLWGTSTDTQYF.

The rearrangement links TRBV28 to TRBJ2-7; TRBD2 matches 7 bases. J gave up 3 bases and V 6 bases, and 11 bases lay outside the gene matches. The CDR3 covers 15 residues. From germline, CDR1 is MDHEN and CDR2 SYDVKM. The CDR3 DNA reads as TGTGCCAGCAGCGGCGGGAGTACCCCCATCTACGAGCAGTACTTC. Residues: CASSGGSTPIYEQYF.

The CDR3 region has the DNA TGTGCCAGCAGTTCCAACCGTCCTGGCTACACCTTC. Translating it yields CASSSNRPGYTF. The genes are TRBV6-5 and TRBJ1-2; D not resolved. CDR1 and CDR2 (germline): MNHEY, SVGAGI. The CDR3 runs 12 residues. V was cut by 4 bases and J by 7 bases, with 10 bases left in between.

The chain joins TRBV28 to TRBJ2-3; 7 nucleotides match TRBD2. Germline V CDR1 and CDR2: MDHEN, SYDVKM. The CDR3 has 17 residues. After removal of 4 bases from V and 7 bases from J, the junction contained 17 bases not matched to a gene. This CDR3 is CASSSRPGLPEGHTQYF. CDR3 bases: TGTGCCAGCAGTTCCCGACCGGGACTACCGGAGGGTCATACGCAGTATTTT.

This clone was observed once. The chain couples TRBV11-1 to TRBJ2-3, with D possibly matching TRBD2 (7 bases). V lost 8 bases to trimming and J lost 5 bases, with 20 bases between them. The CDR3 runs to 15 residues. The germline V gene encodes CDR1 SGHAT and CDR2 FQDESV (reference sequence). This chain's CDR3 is CASSAVGGRRDTQYF. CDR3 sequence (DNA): TGTGCCAGCTCCGCTGTGGGGGGGCGAAGAGATACGCAGTATTTT.

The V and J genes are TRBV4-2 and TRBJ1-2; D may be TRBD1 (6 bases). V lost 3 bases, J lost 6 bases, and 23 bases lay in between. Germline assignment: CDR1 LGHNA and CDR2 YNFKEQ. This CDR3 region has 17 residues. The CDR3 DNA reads TGTGCCAGCAGCCACTACTTTCACCGTACAGGGCAGGATGGCTACACCTTC. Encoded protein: CASSHYFHRTGQDGYTF.

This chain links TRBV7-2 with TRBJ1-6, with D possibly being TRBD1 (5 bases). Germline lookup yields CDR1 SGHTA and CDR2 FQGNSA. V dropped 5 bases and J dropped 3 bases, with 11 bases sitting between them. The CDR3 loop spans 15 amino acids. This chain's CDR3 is CASSQQVHYNSPLHF. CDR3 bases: TGTGCCAGCAGCCAACAGGTCCACTATAATTCACCCCTCCACTTT.

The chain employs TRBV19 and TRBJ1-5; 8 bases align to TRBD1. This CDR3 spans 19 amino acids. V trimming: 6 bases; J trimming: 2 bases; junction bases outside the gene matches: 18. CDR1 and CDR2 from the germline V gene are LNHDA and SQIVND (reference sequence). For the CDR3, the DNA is TGTGCCAGTAGCGCCTTAAAGGGCAGGGGGCAGGGGGGCAATCAGCCCCAGCATTTT. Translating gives CASSALKGRGQGGNQPQHF.

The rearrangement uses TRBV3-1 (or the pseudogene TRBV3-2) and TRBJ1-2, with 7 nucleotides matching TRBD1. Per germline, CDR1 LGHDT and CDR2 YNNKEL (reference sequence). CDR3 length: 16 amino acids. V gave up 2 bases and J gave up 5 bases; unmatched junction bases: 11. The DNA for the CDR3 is TGTGCCAGCAGCCAATCCACTCTACAGGGGCGGTATGGCTACACCTTC. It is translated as CASSQSTLQGRYGYTF.

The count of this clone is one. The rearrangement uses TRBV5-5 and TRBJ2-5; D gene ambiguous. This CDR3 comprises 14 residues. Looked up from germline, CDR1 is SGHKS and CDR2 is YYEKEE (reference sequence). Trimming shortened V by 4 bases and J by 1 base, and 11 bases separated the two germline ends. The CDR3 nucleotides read TGTGCCAGCAGCCCTCCCGAGGCCCAAGAGACCCAGTACTTC. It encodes CASSPPEAQETQYF.

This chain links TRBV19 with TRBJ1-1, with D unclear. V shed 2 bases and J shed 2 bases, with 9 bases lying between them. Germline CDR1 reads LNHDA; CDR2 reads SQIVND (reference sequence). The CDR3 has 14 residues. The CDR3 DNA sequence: TGTGCCAGTAGTATATATACAGTTAACACTGAAGCTTTCTTT. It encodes CASSIYTVNTEAFF.

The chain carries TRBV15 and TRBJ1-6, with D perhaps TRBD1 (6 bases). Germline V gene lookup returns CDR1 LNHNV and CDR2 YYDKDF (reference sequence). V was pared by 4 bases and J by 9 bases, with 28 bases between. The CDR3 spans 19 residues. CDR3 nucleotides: TGTGCCACCAGCAAGATTTATCTCCCGCAGGGGCCCAAGGGTTCACCCCTCCACTTT. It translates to CATSKIYLPQGPKGSPLHF. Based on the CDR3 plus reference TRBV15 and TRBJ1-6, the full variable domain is DAMVIQNPRYQVTQFGKPVTLSCSQTLNHNVMYWYQQKSSQAPKLLFHYYDKDFNNEADTPDNFQSRRPNTSFCFLDIRSPGLGDTAMYLCATSKIYLPQGPKGSPLHFGNGTRLTVT.

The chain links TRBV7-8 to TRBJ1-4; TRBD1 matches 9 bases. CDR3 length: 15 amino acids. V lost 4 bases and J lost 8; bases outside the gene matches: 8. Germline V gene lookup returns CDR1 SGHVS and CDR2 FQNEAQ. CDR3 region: CASSSWTGVNEKLFF. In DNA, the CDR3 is TGTGCCAGCAGCTCCTGGACAGGGGTTAACGAAAAACTGTTTTTT.

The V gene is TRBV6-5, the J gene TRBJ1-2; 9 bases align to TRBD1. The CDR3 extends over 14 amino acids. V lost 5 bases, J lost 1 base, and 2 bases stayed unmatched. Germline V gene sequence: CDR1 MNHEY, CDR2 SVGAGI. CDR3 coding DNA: TGTGCCAGCAGTCCGGGACAGGGTAACTATGGCTACACCTTC. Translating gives CASSPGQGNYGYTF.

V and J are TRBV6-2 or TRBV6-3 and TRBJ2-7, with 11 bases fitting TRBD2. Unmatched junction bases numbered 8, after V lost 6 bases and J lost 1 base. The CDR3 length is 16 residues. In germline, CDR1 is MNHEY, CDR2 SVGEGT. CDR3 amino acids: CASSLAGTSGSYEQYF. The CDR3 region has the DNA TGTGCCAGCAGCCTCGCCGGGACTAGCGGATCCTACGAGCAGTACTTC.

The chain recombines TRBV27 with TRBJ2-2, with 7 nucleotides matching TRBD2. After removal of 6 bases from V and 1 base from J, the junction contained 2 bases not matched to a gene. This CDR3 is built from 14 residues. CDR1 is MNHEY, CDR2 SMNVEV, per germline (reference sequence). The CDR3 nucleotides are TGTGCCAGCAGGCGCGGGAGGAACACCGGGGAGCTGTTTTTT. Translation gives CASRRGRNTGELFF.

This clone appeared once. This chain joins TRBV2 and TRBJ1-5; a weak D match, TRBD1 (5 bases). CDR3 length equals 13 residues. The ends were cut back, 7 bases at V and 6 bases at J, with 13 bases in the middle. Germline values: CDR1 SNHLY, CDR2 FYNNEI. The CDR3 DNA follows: TGTGCCAGCATAGAGGGGATCGGTCAGCCCCAGCATTTT. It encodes CASIEGIGQPQHF.

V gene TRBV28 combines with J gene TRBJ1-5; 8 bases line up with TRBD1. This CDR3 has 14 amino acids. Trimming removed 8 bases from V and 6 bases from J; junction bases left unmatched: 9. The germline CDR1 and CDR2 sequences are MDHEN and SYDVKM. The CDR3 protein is CASRDGQGSQPQHF. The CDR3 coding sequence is TGTGCCAGCCGAGACGGACAGGGAAGTCAGCCCCAGCATTTT.

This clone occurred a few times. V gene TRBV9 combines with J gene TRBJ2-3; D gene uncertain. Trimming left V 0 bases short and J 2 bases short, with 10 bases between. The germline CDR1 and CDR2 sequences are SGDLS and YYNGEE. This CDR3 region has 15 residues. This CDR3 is CASSVATWTTDTQYF. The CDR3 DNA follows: TGTGCCAGCAGCGTAGCTACGTGGACCACAGATACGCAGTATTTT.

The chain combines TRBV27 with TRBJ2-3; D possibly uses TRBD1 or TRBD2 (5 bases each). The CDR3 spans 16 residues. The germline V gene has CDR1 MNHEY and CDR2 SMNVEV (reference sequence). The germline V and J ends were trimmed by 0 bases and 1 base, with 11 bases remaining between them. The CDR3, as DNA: TGTGCCAGCAGTTTATCGGTGGGGGTGGGCACAGATACGCAGTATTTT. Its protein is CASSLSVGVGTDTQYF.

The CDR3 is CASSLAHSGTSGRSTYNEQFF. The CDR3 DNA follows: TGTGCCAGCAGCTTAGCTCATTCCGGGACTAGCGGGAGGTCCACCTACAATGAGCAGTTCTTC. The chain links TRBV7-8 to TRBJ2-1; 15 bases are shared with TRBD2. V lost 0 bases and J lost 2; bases outside the gene matches: 11. CDR1 is SGHVS, CDR2 FQNEAQ, per germline. CDR3 size: 21 residues.

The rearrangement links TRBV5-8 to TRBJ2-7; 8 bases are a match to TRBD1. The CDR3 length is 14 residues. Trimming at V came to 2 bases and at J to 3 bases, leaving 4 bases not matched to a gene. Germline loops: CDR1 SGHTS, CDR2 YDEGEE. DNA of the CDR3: TGTGCCAGCAGCTTCCGAGACAGGGGCTACGAGCAGTACTTC. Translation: CASSFRDRGYEQYF. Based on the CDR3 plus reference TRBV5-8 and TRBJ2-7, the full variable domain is EAGVTQSPTHLIKTRGQQATLRCSPISGHTSVYWYQQALGLGLQFLLWYDEGEERNRGNFPPRFSGRQFPNYSSELNVNALELEDSALYLCASSFRDRGYEQYFGPGTRLTVT.

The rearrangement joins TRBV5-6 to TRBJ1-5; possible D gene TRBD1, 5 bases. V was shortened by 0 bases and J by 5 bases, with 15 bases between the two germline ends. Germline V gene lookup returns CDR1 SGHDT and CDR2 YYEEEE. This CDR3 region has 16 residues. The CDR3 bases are TGTGCCAGCAGCTTGGCCGTGAGGGACCCTGATCAGCCCCAGCATTTT. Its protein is CASSLAVRDPDQPQHF.